This TCR beta chain was sequenced in a study of shared clonotypes between healthy human individuals. Overall study results and limits: Rarefaction gave evidence that sorted-subset sequencing remained incomplete despite large depth.

A note on this clone: The antigen is not known.

DNA at about 210 ng, about 30,000 T cell genomes, went into sorted-subset replicate PCRs. Sequencing used immunoSEQ multiplex PCR; TCRdb keeps in-frame clones, though not all of them. The table shows 2 million to 2.5 million clones, with more than 85% occurring only once. V gave up 8 bases and J gave up 5 bases, with 12 bases separating them. Germline CDR1 is MDHEN and CDR2 is SYDVKM. There are 12 residues in the CDR3. This chain connects TRBV28 to TRBJ1-1; D unclear. Sample: naive CD4+ T cells from PBMCs. Indicated subset: CD45RA+ positively selected. This sequence originates from a man younger than 30 in good health. Some clones in this sample may be carry-over from other donors' samples. The CDR3: CASRIVETEAFF. CDR3 coding DNA: TGTGCCAGCCGAATAGTAGAGACTGAAGCTTTCTTT.